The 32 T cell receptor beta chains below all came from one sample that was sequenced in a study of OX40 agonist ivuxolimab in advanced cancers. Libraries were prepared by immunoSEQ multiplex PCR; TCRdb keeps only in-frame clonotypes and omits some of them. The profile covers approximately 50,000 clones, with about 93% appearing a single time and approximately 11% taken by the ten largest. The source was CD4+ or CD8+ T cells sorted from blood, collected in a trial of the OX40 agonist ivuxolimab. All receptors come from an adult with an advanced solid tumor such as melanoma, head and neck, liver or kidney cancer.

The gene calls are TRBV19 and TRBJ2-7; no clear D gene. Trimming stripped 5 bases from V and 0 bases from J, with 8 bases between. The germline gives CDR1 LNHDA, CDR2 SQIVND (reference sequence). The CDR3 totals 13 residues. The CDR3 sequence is CASSPPYSYEQYF. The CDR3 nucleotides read TGTGCCAGTAGTCCTCCGTACTCCTACGAGCAGTACTTC.

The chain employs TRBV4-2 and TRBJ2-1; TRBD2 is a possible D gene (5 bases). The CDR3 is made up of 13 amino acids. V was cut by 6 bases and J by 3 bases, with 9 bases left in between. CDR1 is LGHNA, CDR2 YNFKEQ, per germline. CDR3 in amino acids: CASRGEDYNEQFF. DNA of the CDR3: TGTGCCAGCAGGGGAGAGGACTACAATGAGCAGTTCTTC.

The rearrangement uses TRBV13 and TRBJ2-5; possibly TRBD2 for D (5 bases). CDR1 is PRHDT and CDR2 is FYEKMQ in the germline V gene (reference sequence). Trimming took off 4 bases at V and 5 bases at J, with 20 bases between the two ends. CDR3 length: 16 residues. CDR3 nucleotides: TGTGCCAGCAGCTCCAACCCAGGAGGCGGTGGGGAGACCCAGTACTTC. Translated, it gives CASSSNPGGGGETQYF.

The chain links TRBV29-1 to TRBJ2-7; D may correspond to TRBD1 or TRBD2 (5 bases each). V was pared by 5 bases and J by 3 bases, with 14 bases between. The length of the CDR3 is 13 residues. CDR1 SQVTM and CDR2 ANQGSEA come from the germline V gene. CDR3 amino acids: CSVWDGTNYEQYF. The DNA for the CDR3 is TGCAGCGTTTGGGACGGAACAAACTACGAGCAGTACTTC.

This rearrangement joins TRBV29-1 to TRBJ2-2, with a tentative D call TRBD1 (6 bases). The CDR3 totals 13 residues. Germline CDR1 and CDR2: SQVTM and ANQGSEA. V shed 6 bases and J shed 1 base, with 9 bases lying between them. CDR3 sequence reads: CSVLQGNTGELFF. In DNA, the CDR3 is TGCAGCGTACTACAGGGGAACACCGGGGAGCTGTTTTTT.

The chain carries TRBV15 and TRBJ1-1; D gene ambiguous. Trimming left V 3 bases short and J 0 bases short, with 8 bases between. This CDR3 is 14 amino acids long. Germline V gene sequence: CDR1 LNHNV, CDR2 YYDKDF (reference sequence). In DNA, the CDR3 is TGTGCCACCAGCAGGGGTAAATTGAACACTGAAGCTTTCTTT. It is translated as CATSRGKLNTEAFF. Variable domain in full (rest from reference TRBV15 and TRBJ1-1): DAMVIQNPRYQVTQFGKPVTLSCSQTLNHNVMYWYQQKSSQAPKLLFHYYDKDFNNEADTPDNFQSRRPNTSFCFLDIRSPGLGDTAMYLCATSRGKLNTEAFFGQGTRLTVV.

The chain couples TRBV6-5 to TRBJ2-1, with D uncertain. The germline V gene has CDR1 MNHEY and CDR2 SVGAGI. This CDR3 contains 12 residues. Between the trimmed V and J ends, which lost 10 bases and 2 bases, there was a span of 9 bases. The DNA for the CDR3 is TGTGCCACGGAAGCAGCCTACAATGAGCAGTTCTTC. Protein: CATEAAYNEQFF.

The CDR3 bases are TGTGCCAGCTCACCACGAGGTCAGGGGGATTTACCCAACTACGAGCAGTACTTC. Amino acid sequence: CASSPRGQGDLPNYEQYF. This chain uses TRBV18 with TRBJ2-7, with TRBD1 matching 7 bases. Germline CDR1 KGHSH, CDR2 LQKENI. CDR3 size: 18 residues. The V segment lost 1 base and the J segment 3 bases; nucleotides outside the gene matches: 15. Full variable domain (remainder filled in from reference TRBV18 and TRBJ2-7): NAGVMQNPRHLVRRRGQEARLRCSPMKGHSHVYWYRQLPEEGLKFMVYLQKENIIDESGMPKERFSAEFPKEGPSILRIQQVVRGDSAAYFCASSPRGQGDLPNYEQYFGPGTRLTVT.

CDR3 sequence reads: CASSFGNPQFF. The CDR3 DNA is TGTGCCAGCAGCTTCGGTAACCCGCAGTTCTTC. The chain carries TRBV5-6 and TRBJ2-1; D remains ambiguous. The CDR3 is 11 residues long. Germline CDR1 reads SGHDT; CDR2 reads YYEEEE. The V end lost 2 bases, the J end lost 12 bases, and 9 bases lay between the germline ends.

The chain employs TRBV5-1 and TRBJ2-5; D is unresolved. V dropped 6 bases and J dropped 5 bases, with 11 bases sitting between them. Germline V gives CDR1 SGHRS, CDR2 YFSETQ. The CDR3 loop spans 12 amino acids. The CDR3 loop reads CASTLAGETQYF. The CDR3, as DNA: TGCGCCAGCACCCTTGCCGGGGAGACCCAGTACTTC.

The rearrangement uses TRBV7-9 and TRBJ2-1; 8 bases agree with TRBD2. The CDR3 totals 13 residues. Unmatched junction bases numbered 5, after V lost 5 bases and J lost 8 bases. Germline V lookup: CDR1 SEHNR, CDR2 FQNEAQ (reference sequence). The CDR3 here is CASSARRGDEQFF. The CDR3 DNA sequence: TGTGCCAGCAGCGCCCGGCGGGGGGATGAGCAGTTCTTC.

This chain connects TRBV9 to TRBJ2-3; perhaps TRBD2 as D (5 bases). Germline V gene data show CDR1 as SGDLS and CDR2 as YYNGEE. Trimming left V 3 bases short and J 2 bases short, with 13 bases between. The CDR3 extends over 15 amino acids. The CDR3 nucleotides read TGTGCCAGCAGCGCGCACGAGGGTCCCACAGATACGCAGTATTTT. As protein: CASSAHEGPTDTQYF.

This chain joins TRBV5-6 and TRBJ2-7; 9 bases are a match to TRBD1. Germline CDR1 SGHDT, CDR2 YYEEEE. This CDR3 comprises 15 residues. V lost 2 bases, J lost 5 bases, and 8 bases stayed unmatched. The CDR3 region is CASSLGTGRVHEQYF. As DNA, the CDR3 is TGTGCCAGCAGCTTAGGGACAGGGAGAGTTCACGAGCAGTACTTC.

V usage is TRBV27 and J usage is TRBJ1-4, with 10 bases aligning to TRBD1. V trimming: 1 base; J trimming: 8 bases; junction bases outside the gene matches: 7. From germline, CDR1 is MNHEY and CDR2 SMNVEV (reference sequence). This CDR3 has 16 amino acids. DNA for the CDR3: TGTGCCAGCAGTTTATGGACAGGGGGAGCTCGAGAAAAACTGTTTTTT. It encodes CASSLWTGGAREKLFF. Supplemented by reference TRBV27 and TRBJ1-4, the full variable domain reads EAQVTQNPRYLITVTGKKLTVTCSQNMNHEYMSWYRQDPGLGLRQIYYSMNVEVTDKGDVPEGYKVSRKEKRNFPLILESPSPNQTSLYFCASSLWTGGAREKLFFGSGTQLSVL.

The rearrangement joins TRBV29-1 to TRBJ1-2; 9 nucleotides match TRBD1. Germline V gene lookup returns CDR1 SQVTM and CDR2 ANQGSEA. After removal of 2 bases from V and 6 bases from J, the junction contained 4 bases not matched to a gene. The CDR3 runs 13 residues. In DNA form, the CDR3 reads TGCAGCGTTGAAAGTGACAGGGGGAATGGCTACACCTTC. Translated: CSVESDRGNGYTF.

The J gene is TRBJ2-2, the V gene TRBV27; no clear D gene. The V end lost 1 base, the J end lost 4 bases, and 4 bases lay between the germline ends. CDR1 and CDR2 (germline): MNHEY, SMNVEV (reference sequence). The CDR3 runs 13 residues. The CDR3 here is CASSLYRTGELFF. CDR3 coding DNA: TGTGCCAGCAGTTTATATCGCACCGGGGAGCTGTTTTTT.

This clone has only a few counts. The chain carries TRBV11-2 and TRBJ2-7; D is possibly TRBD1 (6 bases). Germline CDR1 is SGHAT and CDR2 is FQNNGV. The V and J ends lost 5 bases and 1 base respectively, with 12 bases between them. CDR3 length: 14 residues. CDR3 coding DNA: TGTGCCAGCAGCGAGTACAGGGATTCCTACGAGCAGTACTTC. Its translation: CASSEYRDSYEQYF.

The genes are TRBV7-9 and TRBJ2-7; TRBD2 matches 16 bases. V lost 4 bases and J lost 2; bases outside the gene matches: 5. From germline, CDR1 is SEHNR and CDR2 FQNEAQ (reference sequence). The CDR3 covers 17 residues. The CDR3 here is CASSSGTSGGGAYEQYF. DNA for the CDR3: TGTGCCAGCAGCTCCGGGACTAGCGGGGGGGGAGCCTACGAGCAGTACTTC.

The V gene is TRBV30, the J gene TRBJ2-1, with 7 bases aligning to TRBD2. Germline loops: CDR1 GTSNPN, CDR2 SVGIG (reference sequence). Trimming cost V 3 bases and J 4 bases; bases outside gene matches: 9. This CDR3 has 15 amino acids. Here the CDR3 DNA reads TGTGCCTGGAGCGAAGGTGCTAGCGGATACAATGAGCAGTTCTTC. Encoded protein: CAWSEGASGYNEQFF.

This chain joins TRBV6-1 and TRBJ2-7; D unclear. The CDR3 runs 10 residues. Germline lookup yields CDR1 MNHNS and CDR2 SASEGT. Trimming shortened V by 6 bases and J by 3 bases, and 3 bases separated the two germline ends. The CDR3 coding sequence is TGTGCCAGCAGCAACTACGAGCAGTACTTC. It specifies CASSNYEQYF.

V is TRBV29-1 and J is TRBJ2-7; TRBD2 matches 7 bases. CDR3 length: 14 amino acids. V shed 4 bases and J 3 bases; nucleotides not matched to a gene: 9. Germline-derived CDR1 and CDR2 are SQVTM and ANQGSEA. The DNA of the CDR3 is TGCAGCGTTGTCCTGACTAGCTCCCTCTACGAGCAGTACTTC. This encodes CSVVLTSSLYEQYF.

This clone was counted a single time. CDR3 DNA: TGCGCCAGCAGCCAATCTGGTGGCGGGAGGGGGAATGAGCAGTTCTTC. Amino acids: CASSQSGGGRGNEQFF. The J gene is TRBJ2-1, the V gene TRBV4-3; TRBD2 agrees at 9 bases. Germline V gives CDR1 LGHNA, CDR2 YSLEER. V shed 2 bases and J 7 bases; nucleotides not matched to a gene: 9. The CDR3 totals 16 residues.

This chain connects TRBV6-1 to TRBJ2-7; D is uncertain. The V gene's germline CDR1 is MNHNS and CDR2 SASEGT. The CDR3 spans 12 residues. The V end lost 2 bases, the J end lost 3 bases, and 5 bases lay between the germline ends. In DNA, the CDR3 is TGTGCCAGCAGTGAATTAGGCTACGAGCAGTACTTC. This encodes CASSELGYEQYF.

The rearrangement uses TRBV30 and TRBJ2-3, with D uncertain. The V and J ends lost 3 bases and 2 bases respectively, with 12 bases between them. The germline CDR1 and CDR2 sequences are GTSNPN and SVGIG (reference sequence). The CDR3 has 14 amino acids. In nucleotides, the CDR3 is TGTGCCTGGAGCCTAACAGCGCACACAGATACGCAGTATTTT. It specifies CAWSLTAHTDTQYF. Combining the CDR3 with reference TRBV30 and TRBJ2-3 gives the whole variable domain SQTIHQWPATLVQPVGSPLSLECTVEGTSNPNLYWYRQAAGRGLQLLFYSVGIGQISSEVPQNLSASRPQDRQFILSSKKLLLSDSGFYLCAWSLTAHTDTQYFGPGTRLTVL.

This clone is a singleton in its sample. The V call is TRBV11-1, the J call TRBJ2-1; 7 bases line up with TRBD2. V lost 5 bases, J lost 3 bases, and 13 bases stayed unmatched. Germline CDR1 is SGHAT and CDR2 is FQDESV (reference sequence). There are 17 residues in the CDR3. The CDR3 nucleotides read TGTGCCAGCAGCCAAAGGGCTAGCGGAGTACTCTACAATGAGCAGTTCTTC. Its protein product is CASSQRASGVLYNEQFF.

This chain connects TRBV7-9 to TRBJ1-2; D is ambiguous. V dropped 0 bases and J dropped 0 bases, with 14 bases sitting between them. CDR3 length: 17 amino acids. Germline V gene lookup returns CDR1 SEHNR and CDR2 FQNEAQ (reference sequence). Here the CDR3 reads CASSLAPIRLPNYGYTF. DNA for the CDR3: TGTGCCAGCAGCTTAGCGCCGATCCGGCTACCTAACTATGGCTACACCTTC.

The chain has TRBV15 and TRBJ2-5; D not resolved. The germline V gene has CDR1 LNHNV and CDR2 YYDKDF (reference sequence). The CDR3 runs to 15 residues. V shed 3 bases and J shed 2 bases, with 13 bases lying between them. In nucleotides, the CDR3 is TGTGCCACCAGCAGTCCAGACGGGCCGCAAGAGACCCAGTACTTC. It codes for CATSSPDGPQETQYF.

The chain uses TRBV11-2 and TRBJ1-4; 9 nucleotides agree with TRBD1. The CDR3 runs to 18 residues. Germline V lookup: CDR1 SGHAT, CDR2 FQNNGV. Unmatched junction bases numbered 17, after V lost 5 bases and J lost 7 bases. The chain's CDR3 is CASSIYPSDRGSGEKLFF. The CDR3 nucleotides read TGTGCCAGCAGCATATACCCCTCGGACAGGGGCAGTGGTGAAAAACTGTTTTTT.

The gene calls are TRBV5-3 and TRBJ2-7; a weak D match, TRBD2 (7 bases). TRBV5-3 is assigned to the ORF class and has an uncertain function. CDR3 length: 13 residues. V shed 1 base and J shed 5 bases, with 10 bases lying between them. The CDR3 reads CARSLRGAHEQYF. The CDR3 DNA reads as TGTGCCAGAAGCTTGCGGGGGGCCCACGAGCAGTACTTC.

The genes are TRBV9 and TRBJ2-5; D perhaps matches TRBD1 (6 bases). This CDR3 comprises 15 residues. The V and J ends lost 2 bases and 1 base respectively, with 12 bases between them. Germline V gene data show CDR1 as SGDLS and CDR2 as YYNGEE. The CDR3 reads CASSVVGHSQETQYF. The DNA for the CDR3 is TGTGCCAGCAGCGTTGTGGGACACTCCCAAGAGACCCAGTACTTC.

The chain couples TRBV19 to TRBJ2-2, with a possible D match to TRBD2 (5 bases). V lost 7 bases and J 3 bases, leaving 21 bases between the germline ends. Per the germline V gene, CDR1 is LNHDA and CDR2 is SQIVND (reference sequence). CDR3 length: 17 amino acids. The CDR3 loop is CASTDPRDQSYTGELFF. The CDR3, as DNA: TGTGCCAGTACCGATCCCCGGGATCAGTCGTACACCGGGGAGCTGTTTTTT.

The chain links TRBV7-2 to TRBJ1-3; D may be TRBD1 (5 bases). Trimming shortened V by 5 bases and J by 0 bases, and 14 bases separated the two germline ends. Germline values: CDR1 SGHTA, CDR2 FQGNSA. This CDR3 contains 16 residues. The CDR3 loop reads CASSPIREYSGNTIYF. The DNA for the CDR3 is TGTGCCAGCAGCCCAATCAGGGAATACTCTGGAAACACCATATATTTT.